These 3 T cell receptor beta chains came from one sample sequenced in a study of OX40 agonist ivuxolimab in advanced cancers. Libraries were prepared by immunoSEQ multiplex PCR; TCRdb keeps only in-frame clonotypes and omits some of them. The top ten hold roughly 0.2% of the sample, which has tens of thousands of clones, nearly 90% seen once. The sample consisted of CD4+ or CD8+ T cells sorted from blood, taken in a trial of the OX40 agonist ivuxolimab. Receptor source: an adult with an advanced solid tumor such as melanoma, head and neck, liver or kidney cancer.

The J gene is TRBJ2-3, the V gene TRBV6-1, with D tentatively TRBD1 (6 bases). The CDR3 is made up of 13 amino acids. V was trimmed by 5 bases and J by 2 bases, leaving 8 bases between them. Germline CDR1 is MNHNS and CDR2 is SASEGT. CDR3 coding DNA: TGTGCCAGCAGTAGGGACAACACAGATACGCAGTATTTT. Its protein product is CASSRDNTDTQYF.

Written as DNA, the CDR3 is TGTGCCAGCAGTTCCGGACAGGGGGATCAGCCCCAGCATTTT. It yields the protein CASSSGQGDQPQHF. The chain carries TRBV28 and TRBJ1-5; 10 positions match TRBD1. V trimming: 4 bases; J trimming: 5 bases; junction bases outside the gene matches: 2. There are 14 residues in the CDR3. The germline CDR1 and CDR2 sequences are MDHEN and SYDVKM.

The chain is built from TRBV7-9 and TRBJ1-3; D might be TRBD1 (5 bases). The CDR3 is 18 amino acids. CDR1 and CDR2 from the germline V gene are SEHNR and FQNEAQ (reference sequence). V lost 5 bases and J 0 bases, leaving 20 bases between the germline ends. This CDR3 reads CASSRFVGRNDSGNTIYF. In nucleotides, the CDR3 is TGTGCCAGCAGCCGATTCGTGGGACGGAATGACTCTGGAAACACCATATATTTT.